This T cell receptor beta chain was recovered during a study of CD8+CD57+ T cells in acquired aplastic anemia. Across the whole study: Quantities of DNA derived from sorted CD4+ and CD8+ cells averaged approximately 3.5 ug.

Study-wide points: Some 31 sequences, all CD8+ CDR3, were shared between patients and controls.

Investigators profiled TCR beta VDJ and CDR3 from genomic DNA template. TCRdb processed the reads anew with MiXCR; each CDR3 protein has one entry. Found here are about 190,000 distinct CDR3 sequences, 54% of them singletons; the top ten hold roughly 15%. As to this clonotype: Its antigen is undetermined.

The origin of this receptor is a human donor in good health, serving as a control. The sample comprised sorted CD4+, CD8+, or CD8+CD57+ T cells (not recorded which) from PBMCs.

The CDR3 nucleotides are TGCAGCGTTGGAGGGGGCTGGGGCTACACCTTC. This codes for CSVGGGWGYTF. The V and J genes are TRBV29-1 and TRBJ1-2; 7 bases fit TRBD1. The V gene's germline CDR1 is SQVTM and CDR2 ANQGSEA. This CDR3 spans 11 amino acids. V lost 4 bases and J lost 8; bases outside the gene matches: 4.